Below, 8 T cell receptor beta chains from the same sample are listed, as sequenced in a study of regulatory T cells in long-lasting Graves disease (dated by TCRdb to the early 2020s). The sample's time point label is to be understood as: newly diagnosed GD, antithyroid drugs for less than 3 months. For both TCR sequencing and RNA sequencing, RNA was extracted from PBMCs in TRIzol. The library was produced with multiplex PCR. Instrument used: Illumina HiSeq 4000. CDR3 regions were amplified by Arm-PCR with iRepertoire HTBI primers to construct TCR beta libraries. In-frame beta chains were kept once TCRdb had trimmed the public reads at Q25 with fastp and called clones with MiXCR. When rows share a CDR3 protein, they turn into one entry using the most common DNA and genes. Across this sample there are around 360,000 distinct CDR3 sequences, with around 15% seen only once. Jointly, the top ten make up 20% to 25% of the sample.

These data were likewise used in another study, on T cells in Graves' hyperthyroidism and ophthalmopathy.

Sequenced material: peripheral blood mononuclear cells (PBMCs), taken at new diagnosis, from a patient treated with antithyroid drugs. Receptors were obtained from a woman under 30 with Graves disease. Donor details come from another sample of the same person, matched by shared clones.

This chain links TRBV6-2 or TRBV6-3 with TRBJ1-2; D is uncertain. Germline V CDR1 and CDR2: MNHEY, SVGEGT. The CDR3 is 15 residues long. V was trimmed by 0 bases and J by 1 base, leaving 9 bases between them. The DNA for the CDR3 is TGTGCCAGCAGTTACTCGGTCCCTCATAACTATGGCTACACCTTC. This encodes CASSYSVPHNYGYTF.

The rearrangement uses TRBV27 and TRBJ1-4, with TRBD1 identical over 9 bases. Germline CDR1 MNHEY, CDR2 SMNVEV (reference sequence). There are 14 residues in the CDR3. J was trimmed by 8 bases and V by 5 bases; bases with no gene match: 6. The CDR3 region is CASSQGQGWEKLFF. The CDR3 bases are TGTGCCAGCAGTCAGGGACAGGGTTGGGAAAAACTGTTTTTT.

This clonotype turned up a few times. The chain couples TRBV3-1 to TRBJ2-7, with a weak D call TRBD1 (5 bases). Deletions cut 1 base from V and 5 bases from J, with 12 bases between. Germline CDR1 LGHDT, CDR2 YNNKEL (reference sequence). This CDR3 contains 14 residues. The CDR3 nucleotides are TGTGCCAGCAGCCAAGGACAGTGGGGTAACGAGCAGTACTTC. Amino acid sequence: CASSQGQWGNEQYF.

As concerns this clonotype: A far larger clone is a single base away, which makes a read error likely. The gene calls are TRBV5-4 and TRBJ1-1; no reliable D call. The CDR3 totals 13 residues. Germline-derived CDR1 and CDR2 are SGHNT and YYREEE (reference sequence). With 0 bases removed from V and 5 bases from J, the gap between germline ends came to 8 bases. The CDR3 sequence: CASSLEGKTEAFF. The CDR3 nucleotides are TGTGCCAGCAGCTTGGAAGGGAAGACTGAAGCTTTCTTT.

The genes are TRBV7-3 and TRBJ2-1; TRBD2 matches at 12 bases. The CDR3 extends over 17 amino acids. J was trimmed by 3 bases and V by 3 bases; bases with no gene match: 6. The germline V gene has CDR1 SGHTA and CDR2 FQGTGA. The CDR3 sequence: CASSFSSGRAYYNEQFF. CDR3 coding DNA: TGTGCCAGCAGCTTTTCTAGCGGGAGGGCTTACTACAATGAGCAGTTCTTC. Drawing the rest from reference TRBV7-3 and TRBJ2-1, the complete variable domain is GAGVSQTPSNKVTEKGKYVELRCDPISGHTALYWYRQSLGQGPEFLIYFQGTGAADDSGLPNDRFFAVRPEGSVSTLKIQRTERGDSAVYLCASSFSSGRAYYNEQFFGPGTRLTVL.

The chain employs TRBV11-1 and TRBJ1-1; the D is unclear. The CDR3 totals 14 residues. CDR1 and CDR2 from the germline V gene are SGHAT and FQDESV (reference sequence). Trimming shortened V by 5 bases and J by 5 bases, and 15 bases separated the two germline ends. This chain's CDR3 is CASSPIGERTEAFF. In nucleotides, the CDR3 is TGTGCCAGCAGCCCCATTGGGGAGCGGACTGAAGCTTTCTTT.

CDR3 region: CASSYRLAGPYEQYF. CDR3 in DNA: TGTGCCAGCAGTTACCGGCTAGCGGGGCCCTACGAGCAGTACTTC. The gene calls are TRBV6-5 and TRBJ2-7; TRBD2 matches 9 bases. The CDR3 contains 15 residues. Trimming cost V 2 bases and J 2 bases; bases outside gene matches: 4. The V gene's germline CDR1 is MNHEY and CDR2 SVGAGI.

This clonotype was seen many times. The chain uses TRBV6-1 and TRBJ1-2, with TRBD1 matching over 7 bases. J lost 2 bases, V lost 7 bases, and 4 bases had no gene match. This CDR3 comprises 13 residues. The germline V gene encodes CDR1 MNHNS and CDR2 SASEGT. The CDR3: CASTSGQNYGYTF. In DNA form, the CDR3 reads TGTGCCAGCACGTCGGGACAGAACTATGGCTACACCTTC.